The 3 T cell receptor beta chains listed next were all sequenced from one sample in a study of immune cell composition in non-small cell lung cancer. Clones were sequenced by immunoSEQ multiplex PCR, and TCRdb holds only the in-frame ones, with some missing. The repertoire holds 1,500 to 2,000 clones, with around 86% as singletons. Source material: lung tumor tissue. The receptor set was obtained from a human donor with non-small cell lung cancer.

This clone occurred once. The chain joins TRBV11-2 to TRBJ2-7; no reliable D call. Germline assignment: CDR1 SGHAT and CDR2 FQNNGV. There are 11 residues in the CDR3. V dropped 5 bases and J dropped 3 bases, with 5 bases sitting between them. The CDR3 loop reads CASSPGYEQYF. CDR3 bases: TGTGCCAGCAGCCCAGGCTACGAGCAGTACTTC.

The chain couples TRBV7-2 to TRBJ2-5, with unresolved D. Looked up from germline, CDR1 is SGHTA and CDR2 is FQGNSA. Trimming removed 2 bases at V and 5 bases at J, with 9 bases between. The CDR3 has 13 residues. The CDR3 nucleotides read TGTGCCAGCAGCTTATCTCCCCTGGAGACCCAGTACTTC. Translated: CASSLSPLETQYF.

The chain carries TRBV2 and TRBJ2-1; a weak D match, TRBD1 (6 bases). V shed 4 bases and J shed 1 base, with 14 bases lying between them. Germline assignment: CDR1 SNHLY and CDR2 FYNNEI. This CDR3 comprises 16 residues. CDR3 in DNA: TGTGCCAGCAGTGGCATCTCCGGGACATCCTACAATGAGCAGTTCTTC. Its protein product is CASSGISGTSYNEQFF.